The entry below gives a single T cell receptor (beta chain) sequence along with its context. It lacks a known antigen. Per-base quality was not reported, and no clone a single base away is much larger than it. The cohort comprised several hundred healthy bone marrow donors. At the time of sampling, all cohort members were nominally healthy, though unrecorded immune exposures were likely present. The donor was CMV seronegative and belonged to the group of more than 300 seronegative cohort members. A peripheral blood sample was provided by each donor, and peripheral blood mononuclear cells were used for TCR beta sequencing. Genomic DNA extraction from the blood cell samples was performed with the Qiagen DNeasy Blood Extraction Kit. The CDR3 goes from the cysteine to the phenylalanine over 15 residues. The DNA shown is the 45-base CDR3, in frame from base 1. The germline V gene encodes CDR1 ENHRY and CDR2 SYGVKD. Here V drops 6 bases and J drops 0 bases, and the junction holds 5 bases not matched to any gene.

This sample stems from a study of cytomegalovirus exposure and HLA in healthy donors (dated by TCRdb to 2015 to 2018). About the full investigation: According to an earlier analysis of 587 of the donors, about 179 million T cells yielded some 110 million unique TCR beta sequences and about 280 Gb of sequence data. Approximately 330 gigabases of sequencing data and roughly 81 million unique TCR sequences made up an early release that covered 640 HLA-typed donors. Among the approximately 430 genotyped donors, more than 70% belonged to the genetic ancestry cluster associated with self-reported Caucasian donors. The study aimed to test whether cataloging public T cell receptors could reveal signatures of past pathogen exposure. The study used immunosequencing to profile the T cell repertoires of around 600 subjects and linked those repertoires to cytomegalovirus serostatus. In addition to the first cohort of around 670 subjects, a separate validation cohort of approximately 130 different subjects was used. The study combined high-throughput TCR immunosequencing, statistical association of individual TCRs with disease status, and machine learning to predict cytomegalovirus infection status. In a later analysis, previously published TCR beta repertoires from 600 to 850 donors were re-analyzed and high-resolution HLA genotyping was added so that TCR occurrence patterns could be studied. The later analysis used no new phenotypic data to find candidate immune exposures, relying instead on TCR beta sequences and their occurrence across donors. In an earlier analysis of about 590 of the donors, high-throughput TCR beta sequencing was used to judge whether each TCR beta V gene segment behaved as functional or pseudogenic. Donor age, sex, ethnicity and CMV serostatus were compiled together with the repertoire data. In a later genetic analysis, genome-wide SNP genotypes for about 60% of the 666 donors were used, and that subset was treated as a discovery cohort. Every discovery cohort repertoire had been produced on one sequencing platform. HLA typing included class I and class II loci at four-digit resolution. Typing coverage varied by locus: roughly 629-640 donors for A, B, C, DRB1 and DQB1; approximately 500 for DQA1; some 610 for DPA1; fewer than 480 for DPB1. Roughly 5 DR-DQ haplotypes were handled as single units for association and clustering because linkage in the cohort was strong. Among 398 genotyped donors of the cohort, an average of approximately 240,000 unique TCR beta nucleotide sequences was sequenced per donor, of which about 18% were non-productive. Beyond this particular receptor, the publication reports: The classifier was reported to diagnose cytomegalovirus status with high specificity and sensitivity in both the original and validation cohorts. An association between a missense DCLRE1C variant and V-gene and J-gene trimming of TCR beta chains was found in a later genetic analysis and replicated in an independent cohort. Most TCR sequences were seen in very few donors, while some public TCRs were found in many individuals. Sequencing depth was assumed to be roughly uniform across donors in the presence/absence analyses, though that assumption may not hold. In a later analysis, HLA-associated TCR beta chains were found to be more clonally expanded and to have lower generation probabilities than equally common non-associated chains. In vitro tests confirmed that three of the cytomegalovirus-associated TCR beta chains recognize cytomegalovirus antigens. Some IMGT-functional V segments, including TRBV6-2 and TRBV6-3, could not be distinguished by the 87-base-pair reads and were therefore excluded. According to a later analysis, TCR association rates differed among HLA loci, with DRB1 alleles showing the most associated TCRs and HLA-C alleles showing the fewest. Compared with the approximately 600-donor mean, donors in an Asian-associated ancestry cluster had fewer N-insertions in productive TCRs, according to a later genetic analysis. A total of 150 to 200 TCR beta chains were listed by the study as associated with cytomegalovirus. When HLA alleles, especially DR and DQ, strongly co-occurred, attributing TCR associations to individual alleles was difficult. A later analysis associated about 17,000 TCR beta sequences with specific HLA alleles at a false discovery rate of 0.05. CMV serostatus was the only immune exposure information available for the cohort. The authors suggested that the approach could potentially be extended to other disease states and immunological phenotypes. Linkage disequilibrium might explain the correlated functional status among segregating V segments, but an unknown experimental factor could not be excluded. This cohort had only TCR beta chains sequenced, and the lack of alpha or paired-chain data limited which features could be detected. The sequencing pipeline was judged likely to have produced a cluster of highly shared sequence variants as a technical artifact. The earlier analysis of around 600 of the donors excluded 15 to 20 rarely observed V segments, including chromosome 9 orphons, because counts were too low. A further reported finding was that TCR beta sequences accurately predicted the HLA-A and HLA-B alleles for most subjects in the first cohort. An earlier analysis of several hundred of the donors showed that most TCR beta V segments appeared in productive rearrangements either about 90% or about 30% of the time, which broadly matched IMGT annotations. A later analysis reported that several top co-occurrence clusters appeared linked to parvovirus B19, influenza, CMV and Epstein-Barr virus. Most CMV-associated TCR beta chains appeared to be HLA-restricted in a later analysis, and the HLA associations seemed to be driven largely by CMV exposure. Because some donors lacked HLA typing at each locus, the association tests relied only on the typed subset.

Libraries were built with the immunoSEQ multiplex PCR assay. A mixture of 60 forward primers for TCR Vbeta segments and 13 reverse primers for TCR Jbeta segments was used in the multiplex PCR. The CDR3 region of rearranged TCR beta genes was amplified from genomic DNA by a multiplex PCR assay. The Illumina HiSeq System was used to sequence the amplified TCR beta libraries as 87-base-pair reads. The original methods were these. A later analysis tallied tens of millions of unique TCR beta chains across the 666 repertoires, and about 10 million of those chains were shared by two or more donors. Raw reads were error-corrected and collapsed into unique sequences with a nearest-neighbor algorithm that merged closely related sequences to remove PCR and sequencing errors. V, D and J gene segments were assigned by aligning CDR3 sequences to IMGT reference sequences. Each retained sequence needed at least a six-nucleotide match to both a V gene segment and a J gene segment. Rearrangements were called productive when the CDR3 lacked stop codons and stayed in frame with V and J; all others were non-productive. Following IMGT convention, CDR3 was defined as the stretch from the second conserved V-encoded cysteine to the conserved J-encoded phenylalanine. Sequences without an unambiguous match to a single V gene segment were excluded from the earlier analysis of 587 of the donors. An earlier analysis of a few hundred of the donors classified V segments as functional when productive rearrangements were above 56.7% and as segregating when the standard deviation between donors was above 5%. A statistical classification framework was built to diagnose cytomegalovirus status from the catalog of TCR beta chain sequences. A later analysis assigned V and J genes by comparing TCR nucleotide sequences with IMGT/GENE-DB human TR gene sequences. The TCRdist pipeline was used in a later analysis to assign CDR3 sequences and most-parsimonious VDJ recombination scenarios. A later analysis defined each TCR beta chain by its CDR3 amino acid sequence plus V-gene family, and excluded reads lacking a unique V-gene family. To address suspected cross-contamination and a sequencing artifact, a later analysis removed 550 to 750 highly shared, low-generation-probability nucleotide sequences. In a later analysis, a clonal expansion index was calculated for each public chain from normalized within-repertoire ranks of inferred template counts. In a later analysis, generation probabilities were computed with a VDJ recombination model fitted to out-of-frame rearrangements, and the resulting probabilities were checked against IGoR. In a later analysis, TCR-TCR, TCR-HLA and TCR-CMV co-occurrence was scored with hypergeometric tests, and a repertoire-size bias correction was applied to TCR pairs. A later analysis estimated false discovery rates by permuting HLA or CMV assignments 20 times. A later analysis grouped co-occurring TCRs with DBSCAN, adding TCRdist sequence similarity when clustering within HLA-allele-positive subsets. For co-occurrence clustering, repertoires with fewer than 30,000 or more than 120,000 public chains were excluded, along with about five repertoires with anomalous nucleotide sharing. Not all clones reach the TCRdb copy of this immuneACCESS table, which keeps in-frame sequences only. Checked studies attribute under half of the gap to unresolved V genes and leave the rest unexplained. V and J calls plus clone size are reproduced from that table; the DNA served to infer D and trimming. Present in this sample are roughly 80,000 clones, approximately 88% of which were seen just once. Approximately 2.4% of the sample is held by the ten biggest clonotypes.

Sequencing was carried out using PBMCs. The sequence derives from a woman aged 45-65 years in good health and CMV-seronegative. The chain links TRBV10-3 with TRBJ1-5, with 7 bases in between that match TRBD1. CDR3 protein: CAIRETGRSNQPQHF. In nucleotide form, the sequence is TGTGCCATCAGAGAGACAGGGCGTAGCAATCAGCCCCAGCATTTT.